This TCR beta chain was obtained from a study of CD4 T cells in relation to SARS-CoV-2 and coronaviruses. CD4+ T cells from unexposed donors were obtained before the COVID-19 pandemic (2011-2018). Isolation of CD4+ T cells took place after less than 13 days in culture. This clone appeared a few times. Its cognate antigen is unknown. Generated by immunoSEQ multiplex PCR, the TCRdb table keeps only in-frame clones and is missing some. There are 20,000 to 25,000 clones in the sample; about 70% occur only once, and 11% lies in the top ten. This CDR3 has 13 residues. V was clipped by 2 bases and J by 4 bases, with 6 bases between them. The germline gives CDR1 GTSNPN, CDR2 SVGIG (reference sequence).

This receptor was obtained from a human donor in good health. J is TRBJ1-6 and V is TRBV30; D not resolved. What was sequenced was CD4+ T cells from PBMCs, cultured in vitro. The CDR3 nucleotides are TGTGCCTGGAGTATCGAGTATAATTCACCCCTCCACTTT. It codes for CAWSIEYNSPLHF.